Reported below is one T cell receptor beta chain. Its antigen is still unknown. CDR1 and CDR2 (germline): SGHTA, FQGNSA. This CDR3 is built from 14 residues. Between the trimmed V and J ends, which lost 2 bases and 6 bases, there was a span of 8 bases. Clones were sequenced by immunoSEQ multiplex PCR, and TCRdb holds only the in-frame ones, with some missing. The sample includes around 100,000 clones, about 88% of them seen just once. The entry originates in a study of T cell responses to AZD1222 COVID-19 vaccine. Study-wide findings and caveats: Clonal diversity may have been underestimated in mostly white British donors.

This material consisted of peripheral blood, taken on day 0 of AZD1222 vaccination. The receptor was isolated from an adult in good health. The rearrangement links TRBV7-2 to TRBJ1-6; the D gene is possibly TRBD1 (6 bases). DNA for the CDR3: TGTGCCAGCAGCTTACAGGGGATTAATTCACCCCTCCACTTT. Translating it yields CASSLQGINSPLHF.